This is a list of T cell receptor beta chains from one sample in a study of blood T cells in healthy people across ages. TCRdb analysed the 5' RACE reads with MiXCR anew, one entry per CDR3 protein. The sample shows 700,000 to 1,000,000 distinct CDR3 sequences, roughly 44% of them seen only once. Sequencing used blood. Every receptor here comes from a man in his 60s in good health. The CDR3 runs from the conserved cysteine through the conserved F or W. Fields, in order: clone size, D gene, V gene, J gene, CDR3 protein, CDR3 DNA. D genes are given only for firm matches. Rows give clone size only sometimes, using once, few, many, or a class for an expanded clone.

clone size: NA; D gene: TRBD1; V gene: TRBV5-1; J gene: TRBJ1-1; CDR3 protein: CASRAGQGNTGAFF; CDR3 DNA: TGTGCCAGCAGGGCCGGACAGGGGAACACTGGAGCTTTCTTT
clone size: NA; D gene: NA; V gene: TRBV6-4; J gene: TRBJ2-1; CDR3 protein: CASTNEQFF; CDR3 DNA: TGTGCCAGCACGAATGAGCAGTTCTTC
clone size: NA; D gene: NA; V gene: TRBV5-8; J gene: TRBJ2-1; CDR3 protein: CASSLRGRGDEQFF; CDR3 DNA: TGTGCCAGCAGCTTGCGGGGCCGTGGGGATGAGCAGTTCTTC
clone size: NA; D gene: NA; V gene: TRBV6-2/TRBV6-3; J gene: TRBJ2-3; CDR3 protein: CASRDGGTDTQYF; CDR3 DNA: TGTGCCAGCAGGGATGGGGGCACAGATACGCAGTATTTT
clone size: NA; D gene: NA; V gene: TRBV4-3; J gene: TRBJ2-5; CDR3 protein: CASSQDHLQETQYF; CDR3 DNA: TGCGCCAGCAGCCAAGACCACCTCCAAGAGACCCAGTACTTC
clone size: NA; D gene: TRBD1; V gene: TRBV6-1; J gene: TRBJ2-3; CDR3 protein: CASSPGQVFTDTQYF; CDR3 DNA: TGTGCCAGCAGCCCGGGACAGGTTTTCACAGATACGCAGTATTTT
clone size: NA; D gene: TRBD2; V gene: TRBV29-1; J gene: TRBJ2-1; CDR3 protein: CSVERGLGREQFF; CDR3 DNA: TGCAGCGTTGAACGGGGACTAGGAAGGGAGCAGTTCTTC
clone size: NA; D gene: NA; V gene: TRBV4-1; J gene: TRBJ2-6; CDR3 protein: CASSLSFSWGTGNVLTF; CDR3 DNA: TGCGCCAGCAGCCTATCTTTCTCGTGGGGCACGGGCAACGTCCTGACTTTC
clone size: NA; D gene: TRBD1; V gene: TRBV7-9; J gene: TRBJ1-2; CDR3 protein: CASSLAGQSAGYIF; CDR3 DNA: TGTGCCAGCAGCTTAGCGGGACAGTCGGCAGGCTACATCTTC
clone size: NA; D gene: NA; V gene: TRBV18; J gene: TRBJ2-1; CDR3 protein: CASSPPSGGLNEQFF; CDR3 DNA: TGTGCCAGCTCACCACCGTCCGGGGGCTTAAATGAGCAGTTCTTC
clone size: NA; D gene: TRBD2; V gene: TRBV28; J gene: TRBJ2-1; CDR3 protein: CASSPVLAGGSNEQFF; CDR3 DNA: TGTGCCAGCAGCCCAGTTTTAGCGGGGGGGAGCAATGAGCAGTTCTTC
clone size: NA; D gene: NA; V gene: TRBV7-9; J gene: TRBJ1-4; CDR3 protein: CASSLRGSTNEKLFF; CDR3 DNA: TGTGCCAGCAGCTTAAGGGGTTCAACTAATGAAAAACTGTTTTTT
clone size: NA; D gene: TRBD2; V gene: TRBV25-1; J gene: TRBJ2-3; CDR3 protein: CASSEWGGLLGDTQYF; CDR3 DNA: TGTGCCAGCAGTGAATGGGGGGGACTACTAGGAGATACGCAGTATTTT
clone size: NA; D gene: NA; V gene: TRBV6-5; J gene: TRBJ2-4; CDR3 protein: CASSEGRAKNIQYF; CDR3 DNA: TGTGCCAGCAGCGAGGGGCGGGCCAAAAACATTCAGTACTTC
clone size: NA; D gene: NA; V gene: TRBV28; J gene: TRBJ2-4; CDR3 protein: CASSLSRMSIAKNIQYF; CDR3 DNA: TGTGCCAGCAGTTTAAGTAGGATGTCCATAGCCAAAAACATTCAGTACTTC
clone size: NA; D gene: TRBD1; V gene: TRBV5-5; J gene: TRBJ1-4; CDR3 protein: CASSPGTATNEKLFF; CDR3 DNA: TGTGCCAGCAGCCCGGGGACAGCAACTAATGAAAAACTGTTTTTT
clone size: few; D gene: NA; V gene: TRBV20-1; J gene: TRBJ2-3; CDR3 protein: CSADFREGTDTQYF; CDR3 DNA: TGCAGTGCCGACTTTAGGGAGGGCACAGATACGCAGTATTTT
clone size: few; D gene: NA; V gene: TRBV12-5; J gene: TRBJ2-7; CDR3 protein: CASGPIRDSYEQYF; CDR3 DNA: TGTGCTAGTGGACCCATCCGAGACAGTTACGAGCAGTACTTC
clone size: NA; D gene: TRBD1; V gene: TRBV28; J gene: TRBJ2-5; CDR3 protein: CASSHQRTGTETQYF; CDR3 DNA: TGTGCCAGCAGTCACCAACGGACAGGGACAGAGACCCAGTACTTC
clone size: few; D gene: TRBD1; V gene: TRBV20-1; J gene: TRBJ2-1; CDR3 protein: CSATVPGGSGNGQFF; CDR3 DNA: TGCAGTGCTACGGTTCCAGGGGGCTCAGGCAATGGGCAGTTCTTC
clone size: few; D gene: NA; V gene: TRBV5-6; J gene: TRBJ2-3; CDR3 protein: CASSLGQVVDTQYF; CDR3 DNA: TGTGCCAGCAGCTTGGGACAGGTTGTGGATACGCAGTATTTT
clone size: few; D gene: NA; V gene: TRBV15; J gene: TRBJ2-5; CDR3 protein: CATSRVTLETQYF; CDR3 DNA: TGTGCCACCAGCAGAGTAACACTCGAGACCCAGTACTTC
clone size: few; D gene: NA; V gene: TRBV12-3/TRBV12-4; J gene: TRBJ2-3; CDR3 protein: CASRVQGIADTQYF; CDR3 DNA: TGTGCCAGCAGGGTTCAGGGAATTGCAGATACGCAGTATTTT
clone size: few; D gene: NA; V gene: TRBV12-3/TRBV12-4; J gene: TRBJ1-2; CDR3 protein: CASSERGRDGYTF; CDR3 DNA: TGTGCCAGCAGTGAAAGAGGGCGAGATGGCTACACCTTC
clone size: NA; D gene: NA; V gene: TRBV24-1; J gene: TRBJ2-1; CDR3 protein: CATSDTGGAGNEQFF; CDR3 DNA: TGTGCCACCAGTGATACAGGTGGGGCCGGGAATGAGCAGTTCTTC
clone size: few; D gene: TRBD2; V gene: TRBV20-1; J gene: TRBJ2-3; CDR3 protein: CSASAWRGGGTDTQYF; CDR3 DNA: TGCAGTGCTAGTGCCTGGCGGGGGGGCGGCACAGATACGCAGTATTTT
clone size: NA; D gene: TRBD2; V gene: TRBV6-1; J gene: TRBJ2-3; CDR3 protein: CASVERSGSADTQYF; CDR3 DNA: TGTGCCAGCGTAGAACGTAGCGGGAGCGCAGATACGCAGTATTTT
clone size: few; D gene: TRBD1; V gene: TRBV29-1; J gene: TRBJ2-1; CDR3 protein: CSGGGQGANEQFF; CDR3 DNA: TGCAGCGGGGGGGGACAGGGGGCAAATGAGCAGTTCTTC
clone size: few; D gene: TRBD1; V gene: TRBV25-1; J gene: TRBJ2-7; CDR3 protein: CASSGTGDTYEQYF; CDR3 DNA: TGTGCCAGCAGTGGGACAGGGGATACGTACGAGCAGTACTTC
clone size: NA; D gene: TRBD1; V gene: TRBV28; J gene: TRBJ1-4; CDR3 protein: CASSVDRVTNEKLFF; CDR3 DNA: TGTGCCAGCAGTGTCGACAGGGTAACTAATGAAAAACTGTTTTTT
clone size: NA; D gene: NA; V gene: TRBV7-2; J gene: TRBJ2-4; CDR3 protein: CASSLTPSTNIQYF; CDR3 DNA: TGTGCCAGCAGCTTAACCCCCAGTACAAACATTCAGTACTTC
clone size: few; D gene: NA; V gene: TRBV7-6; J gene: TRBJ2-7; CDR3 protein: CASSFSSGYEQYF; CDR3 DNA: TGTGCCAGCAGCTTCTCATCGGGTTACGAGCAGTACTTC
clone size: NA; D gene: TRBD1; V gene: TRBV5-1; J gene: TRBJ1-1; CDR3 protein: CASSKEGQRPNTEAFF; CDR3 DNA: TGCGCCAGCAGCAAGGAGGGACAGCGCCCGAACACTGAAGCTTTCTTT
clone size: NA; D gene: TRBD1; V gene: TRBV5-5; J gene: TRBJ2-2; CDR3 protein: CASSSGQVPGELFF; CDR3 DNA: TGTGCCAGCAGCTCCGGACAGGTCCCCGGGGAGCTGTTTTTT
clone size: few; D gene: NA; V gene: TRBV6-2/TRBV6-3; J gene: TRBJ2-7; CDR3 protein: CASSSRRQGKNYEQYF; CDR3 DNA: TGTGCCAGCAGTAGCCGCCGGCAGGGGAAAAACTACGAGCAGTACTTC
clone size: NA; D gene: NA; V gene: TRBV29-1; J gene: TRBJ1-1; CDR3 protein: CSVDQGGDTEAFF; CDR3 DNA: TGCAGCGTCGACCAGGGCGGTGACACTGAAGCTTTCTTT
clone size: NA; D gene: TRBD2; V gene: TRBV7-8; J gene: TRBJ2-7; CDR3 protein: CASSLDPQLAGVAYEQYF; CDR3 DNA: TGTGCCAGCAGCTTAGATCCCCAGCTAGCGGGGGTTGCCTACGAGCAGTACTTC
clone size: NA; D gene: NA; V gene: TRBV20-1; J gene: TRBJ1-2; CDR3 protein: CSASLEHRGYTF; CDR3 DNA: TGCAGTGCTAGCCTAGAACACAGGGGCTACACCTTC
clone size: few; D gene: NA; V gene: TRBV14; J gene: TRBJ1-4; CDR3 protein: CASSQVSEKLFF; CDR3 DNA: TGTGCCAGCAGCCAAGTCTCTGAAAAACTGTTTTTT
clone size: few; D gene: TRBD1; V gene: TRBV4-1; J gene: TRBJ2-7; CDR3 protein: CASSQDAPGGSYEQYF; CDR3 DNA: TGCGCCAGCAGCCAAGATGCTCCAGGGGGCTCCTACGAGCAGTACTTC
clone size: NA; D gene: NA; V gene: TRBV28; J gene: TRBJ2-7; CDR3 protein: CASSLLSSSDAYEQYF; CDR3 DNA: TGTGCCAGCAGTCTCCTATCTTCGTCTGATGCCTACGAGCAGTACTTC
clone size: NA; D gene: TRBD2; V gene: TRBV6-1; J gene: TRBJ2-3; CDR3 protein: CASSAPGLAGATDTQYF; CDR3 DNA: TGTGCCAGCAGTGCTCCGGGACTAGCGGGGGCCACAGATACGCAGTATTTT
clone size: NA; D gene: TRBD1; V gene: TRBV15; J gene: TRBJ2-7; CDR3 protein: CATSGTVRGEQYF; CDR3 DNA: TGTGCCACCAGTGGGACAGTGAGAGGGGAGCAGTACTTC
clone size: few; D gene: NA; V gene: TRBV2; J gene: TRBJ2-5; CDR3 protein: CASRDRNEQYF; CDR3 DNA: TGTGCCAGCCGGGATCGGAATGAGCAGTACTTC
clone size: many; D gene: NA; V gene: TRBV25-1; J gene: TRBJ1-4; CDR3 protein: CASTQGRTVNEKLFF; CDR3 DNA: TGTGCCAGCACTCAAGGGAGGACAGTTAATGAAAAACTGTTTTTT
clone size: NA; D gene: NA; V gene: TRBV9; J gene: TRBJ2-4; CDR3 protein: CASSPRETLAKNIQYF; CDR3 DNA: TGTGCCAGCAGCCCCCGGGAGACTTTAGCCAAAAACATTCAGTACTTC
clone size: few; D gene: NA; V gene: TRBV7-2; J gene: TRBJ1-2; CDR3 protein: CASSLGAGKAYGYTF; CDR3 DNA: TGTGCCAGCAGCTTAGGGGCAGGGAAGGCGTATGGCTACACCTTC
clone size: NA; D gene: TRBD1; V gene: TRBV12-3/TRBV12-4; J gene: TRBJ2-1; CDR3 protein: CASSLAGTGNNEQFF; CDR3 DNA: TGTGCCAGCAGTTTGGCCGGGACAGGTAACAATGAGCAGTTCTTC
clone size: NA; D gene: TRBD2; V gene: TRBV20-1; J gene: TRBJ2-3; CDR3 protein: CSAGVSGGRTDTQYF; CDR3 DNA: TGCAGTGCTGGAGTCAGCGGGGGGCGTACAGATACGCAGTATTTT
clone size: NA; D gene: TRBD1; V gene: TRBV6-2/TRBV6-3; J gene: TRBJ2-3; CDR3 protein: CASRETGGTQDTQYF; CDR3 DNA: TGTGCCAGCAGGGAAACAGGGGGCACCCAAGATACGCAGTATTTT
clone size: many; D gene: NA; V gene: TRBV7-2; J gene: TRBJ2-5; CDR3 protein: CASSFLQGFETQYF; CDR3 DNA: TGTGCCAGCAGCTTCCTTCAGGGTTTCGAGACCCAGTACTTC
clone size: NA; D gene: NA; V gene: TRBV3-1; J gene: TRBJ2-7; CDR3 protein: CASSLHDRNYEQYF; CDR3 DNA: TGTGCCAGCAGCTTACACGACAGGAACTACGAGCAGTACTTC
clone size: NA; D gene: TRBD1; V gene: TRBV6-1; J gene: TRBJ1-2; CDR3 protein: CASSEYDRGNYGYTF; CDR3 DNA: TGTGCCAGCAGTGAATACGACAGGGGGAACTATGGCTACACCTTC
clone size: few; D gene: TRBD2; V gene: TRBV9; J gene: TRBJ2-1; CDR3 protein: CASSVGSGGPFF; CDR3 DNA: TGTGCCAGCAGCGTAGGGAGCGGGGGACCGTTCTTC
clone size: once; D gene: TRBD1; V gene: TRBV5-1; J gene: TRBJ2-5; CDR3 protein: CASSLTLYTRDRGETQYF; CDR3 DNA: TGCGCCAGCAGCTTGACCCTCTACACCCGGGACAGGGGAGAGACCCAGTACTTC